This T cell receptor (beta chain) was identified during a study of blood T cell repertoires in COVID-19. The study assigned cohorts using participant-reported clinical history. Method: immunoSEQ multiplex PCR; TCRdb's copy keeps in-frame clones and lacks some. The sample has roughly 230,000 clones, approximately 81% seen once. Sequencing was carried out using PBMCs or T cells enriched from blood (not recorded which). The TCR originated in a woman aged 45-59 years who had been exposed to COVID-19.

The CDR3 DNA reads TGTGCCAGCAGTTCCTCAGGGGATGGCTACACCTTC. Encoded protein: CASSSSGDGYTF. The gene calls are TRBV6-5 and TRBJ1-2, with D possibly being TRBD1 (6 bases). With 4 bases removed from V and 6 bases from J, the gap between germline ends came to 9 bases. There are 12 residues in the CDR3. Germline assignment: CDR1 MNHEY and CDR2 SVGAGI.